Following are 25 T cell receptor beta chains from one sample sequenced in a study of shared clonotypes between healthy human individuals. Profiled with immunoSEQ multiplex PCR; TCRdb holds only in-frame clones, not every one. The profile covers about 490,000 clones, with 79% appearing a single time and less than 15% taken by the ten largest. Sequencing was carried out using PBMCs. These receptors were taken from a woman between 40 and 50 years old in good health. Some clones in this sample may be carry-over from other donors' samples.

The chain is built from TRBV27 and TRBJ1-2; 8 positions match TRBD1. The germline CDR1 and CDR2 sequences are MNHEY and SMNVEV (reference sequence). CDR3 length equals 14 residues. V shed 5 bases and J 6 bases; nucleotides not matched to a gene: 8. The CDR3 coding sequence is TGTGCCAGCAGTAACCGGACAGGGAGGCATGGCTACACCTTC. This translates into CASSNRTGRHGYTF.

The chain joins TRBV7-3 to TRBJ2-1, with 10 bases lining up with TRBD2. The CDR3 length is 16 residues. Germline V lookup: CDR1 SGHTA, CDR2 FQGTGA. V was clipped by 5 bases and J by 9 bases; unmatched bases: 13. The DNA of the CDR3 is TGTGCCAGCAGCCGCGGGGCTAGCGGGAGAGGGGGTGAGCAGTTCTTC. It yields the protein CASSRGASGRGGEQFF.

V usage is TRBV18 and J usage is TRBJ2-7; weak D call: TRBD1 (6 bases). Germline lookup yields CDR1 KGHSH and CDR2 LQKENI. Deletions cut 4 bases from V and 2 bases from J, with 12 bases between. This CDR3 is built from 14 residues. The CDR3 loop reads CASSRAGDPYEQYF. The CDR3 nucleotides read TGTGCCAGCTCACGAGCAGGGGACCCCTACGAGCAGTACTTC. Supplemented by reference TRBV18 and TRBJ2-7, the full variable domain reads NAGVMQNPRHLVRRRGQEARLRCSPMKGHSHVYWYRQLPEEGLKFMVYLQKENIIDESGMPKERFSAEFPKEGPSILRIQQVVRGDSAAYFCASSRAGDPYEQYFGPGTRLTVT.

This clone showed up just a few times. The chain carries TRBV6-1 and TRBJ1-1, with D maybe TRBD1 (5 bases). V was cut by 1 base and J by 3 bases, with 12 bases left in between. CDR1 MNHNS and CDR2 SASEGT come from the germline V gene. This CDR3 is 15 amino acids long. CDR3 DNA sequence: TGTGCCAGCAGTGAAGAGGCAGGGAGGTACACTGAAGCTTTCTTT. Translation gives CASSEEAGRYTEAFF.

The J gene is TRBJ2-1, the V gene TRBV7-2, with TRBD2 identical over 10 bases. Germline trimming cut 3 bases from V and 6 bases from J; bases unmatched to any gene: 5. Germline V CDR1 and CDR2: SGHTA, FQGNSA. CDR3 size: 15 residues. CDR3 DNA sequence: TGTGCCAGCAGCTTCCCTAGCGGGAGAGTCAATGAGCAGTTCTTC. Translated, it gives CASSFPSGRVNEQFF.

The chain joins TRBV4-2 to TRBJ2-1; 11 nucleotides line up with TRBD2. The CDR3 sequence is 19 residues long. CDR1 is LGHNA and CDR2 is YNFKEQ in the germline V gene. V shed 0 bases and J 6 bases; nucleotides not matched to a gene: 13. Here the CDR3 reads CASSQDSGAVAGGGNEQFF. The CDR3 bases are TGTGCCAGCAGCCAAGATTCTGGGGCGGTAGCGGGAGGGGGCAATGAGCAGTTCTTC.

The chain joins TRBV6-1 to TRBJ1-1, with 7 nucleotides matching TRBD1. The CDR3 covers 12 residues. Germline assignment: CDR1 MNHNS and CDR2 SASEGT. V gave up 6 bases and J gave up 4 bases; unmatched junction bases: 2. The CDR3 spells CASRTGPTEAFF. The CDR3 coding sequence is TGTGCCAGCAGGACAGGGCCCACTGAAGCTTTCTTT.

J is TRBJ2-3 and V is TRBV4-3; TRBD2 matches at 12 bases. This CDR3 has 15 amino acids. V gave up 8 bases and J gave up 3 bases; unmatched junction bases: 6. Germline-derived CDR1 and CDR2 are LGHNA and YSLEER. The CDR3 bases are TGCGCCAGCTCTAGCGGGAGGGCCTCTACAGATACGCAGTATTTT. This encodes CASSSGRASTDTQYF.

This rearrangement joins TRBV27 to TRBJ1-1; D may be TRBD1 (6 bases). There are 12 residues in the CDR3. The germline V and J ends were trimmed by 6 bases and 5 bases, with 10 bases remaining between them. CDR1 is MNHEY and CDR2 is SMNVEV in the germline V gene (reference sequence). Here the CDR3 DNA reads TGTGCCAGCAGCCGAGGGGGGACTGAAGCTTTCTTT. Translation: CASSRGGTEAFF.

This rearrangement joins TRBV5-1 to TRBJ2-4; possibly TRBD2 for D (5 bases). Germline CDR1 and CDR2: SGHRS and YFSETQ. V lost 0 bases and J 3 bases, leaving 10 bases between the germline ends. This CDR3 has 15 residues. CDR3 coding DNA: TGCGCCAGCAGCTTGGCACGGGATGGCAAAAACATTCAGTACTTC. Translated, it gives CASSLARDGKNIQYF.

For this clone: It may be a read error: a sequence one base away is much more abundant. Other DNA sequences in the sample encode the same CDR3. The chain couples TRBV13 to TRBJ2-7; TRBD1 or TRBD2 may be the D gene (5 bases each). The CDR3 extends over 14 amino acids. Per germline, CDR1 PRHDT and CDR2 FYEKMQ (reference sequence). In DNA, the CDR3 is TGCGCCAGCTCGTTGAGGGGATGGCGGCTCGAGCAGTACTTC. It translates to CASSLRGWRLEQYF.

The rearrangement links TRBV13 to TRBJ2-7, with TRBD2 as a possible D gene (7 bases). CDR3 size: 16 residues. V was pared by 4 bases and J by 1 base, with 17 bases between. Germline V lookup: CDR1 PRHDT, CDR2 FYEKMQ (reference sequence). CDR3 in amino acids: CASSSEGGEESYEQYF. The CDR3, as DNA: TGTGCCAGCAGCTCAGAGGGGGGGGAGGAGTCCTACGAGCAGTACTTC.

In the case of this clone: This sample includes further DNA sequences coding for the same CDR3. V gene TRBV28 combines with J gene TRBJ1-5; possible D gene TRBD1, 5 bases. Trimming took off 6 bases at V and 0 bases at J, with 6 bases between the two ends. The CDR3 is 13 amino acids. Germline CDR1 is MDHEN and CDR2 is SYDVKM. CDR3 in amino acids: CASRTGSNQPQHF. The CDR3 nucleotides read TGTGCCAGCAGAACAGGTAGCAATCAGCCCCAGCATTTT.

The CDR3 nucleotides read TGTGCCACCAGCTTCAGACCATTGAACACTGAAGCTTTCTTT. Translation: CATSFRPLNTEAFF. The J gene is TRBJ1-1, the V gene TRBV15; D ambiguous. Between the trimmed V and J ends, which lost 5 bases and 0 bases, there was a span of 10 bases. CDR3 size: 14 residues. Germline V gene lookup returns CDR1 LNHNV and CDR2 YYDKDF (reference sequence).

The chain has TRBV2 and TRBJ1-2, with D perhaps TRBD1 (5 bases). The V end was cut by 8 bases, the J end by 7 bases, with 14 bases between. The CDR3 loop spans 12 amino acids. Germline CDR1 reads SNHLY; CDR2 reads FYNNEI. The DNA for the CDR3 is TGTGCCAGCCATACAGGATTAGGTGGCTACACCTTC. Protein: CASHTGLGGYTF.

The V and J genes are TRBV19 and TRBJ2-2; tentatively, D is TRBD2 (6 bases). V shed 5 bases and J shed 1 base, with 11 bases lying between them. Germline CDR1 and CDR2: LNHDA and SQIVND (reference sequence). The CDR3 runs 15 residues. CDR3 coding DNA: TGTGCCAGTAGTCCTCGGGGGAAGAACACCGGGGAGCTGTTTTTT. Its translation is CASSPRGKNTGELFF.

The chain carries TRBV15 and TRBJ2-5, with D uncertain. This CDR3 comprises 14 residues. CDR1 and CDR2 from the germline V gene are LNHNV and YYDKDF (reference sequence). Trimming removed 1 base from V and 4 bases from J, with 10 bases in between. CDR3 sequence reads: CATSRAPGRETQYF. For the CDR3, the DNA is TGTGCCACCAGCAGAGCTCCAGGCCGAGAGACCCAGTACTTC.

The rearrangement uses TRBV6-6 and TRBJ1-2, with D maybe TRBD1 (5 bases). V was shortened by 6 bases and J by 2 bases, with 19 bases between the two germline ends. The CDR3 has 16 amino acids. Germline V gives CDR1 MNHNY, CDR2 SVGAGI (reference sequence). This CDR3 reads CASSSPDRAQNYGYTF. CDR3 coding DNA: TGTGCCAGCAGCTCCCCAGACAGAGCCCAGAACTATGGCTACACCTTC.

CDR3 nucleotides: TGTGCCAGCACTTTGGCGACAGGGGCTGGCTACACCTTC. It translates to CASTLATGAGYTF. The chain couples TRBV2 to TRBJ1-2; TRBD1 agrees at 8 bases. The CDR3 loop spans 13 amino acids. V lost 7 bases, J lost 7 bases, and 8 bases stayed unmatched. Looked up from germline, CDR1 is SNHLY and CDR2 is FYNNEI.

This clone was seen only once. CDR3 bases: TGTGCCACCAGAGCAGATACCAACTATGGCTACACCTTC. Translation gives CATRADTNYGYTF. The V call is TRBV15, the J call TRBJ1-2, with unresolved D. Trimming shortened V by 6 bases and J by 2 bases, and 10 bases separated the two germline ends. Germline V lookup: CDR1 LNHNV, CDR2 YYDKDF (reference sequence). This CDR3 contains 13 residues.

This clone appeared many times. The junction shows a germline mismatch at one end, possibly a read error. CDR3 residues: CASSPLRRDGNEQFF. The CDR3 DNA reads TGTGCTAGCAGCCCCCTACGAAGAGACGGAAATGAGCAGTTCTTC. The gene calls are TRBV7-7 and TRBJ2-1; D is ambiguous. This CDR3 has 15 residues. Germline values: CDR1 SSHAT, CDR2 FNYEAQ (reference sequence).

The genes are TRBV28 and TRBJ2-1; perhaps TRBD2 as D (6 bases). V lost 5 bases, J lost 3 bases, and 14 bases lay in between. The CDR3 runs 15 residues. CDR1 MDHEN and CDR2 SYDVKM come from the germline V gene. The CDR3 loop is CASSTTGDVYNEQFF. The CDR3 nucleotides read TGTGCCAGCAGTACTACGGGAGACGTCTACAATGAGCAGTTCTTC. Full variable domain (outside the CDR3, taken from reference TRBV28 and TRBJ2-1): DVKVTQSSRYLVKRTGEKVFLECVQDMDHENMFWYRQDPGLGLRLIYFSYDVKMKEKGDIPEGYSVSREKKERFSLILESASTNQTSMYLCASSTTGDVYNEQFFGPGTRLTVL.

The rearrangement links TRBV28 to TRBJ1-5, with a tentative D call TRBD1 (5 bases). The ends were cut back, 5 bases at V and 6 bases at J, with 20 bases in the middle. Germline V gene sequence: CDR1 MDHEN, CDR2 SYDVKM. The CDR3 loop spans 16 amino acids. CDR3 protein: CASSLMGGAQSQPQHF. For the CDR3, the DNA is TGTGCCAGCAGTCTCATGGGTGGGGCGCAAAGTCAGCCCCAGCATTTT.

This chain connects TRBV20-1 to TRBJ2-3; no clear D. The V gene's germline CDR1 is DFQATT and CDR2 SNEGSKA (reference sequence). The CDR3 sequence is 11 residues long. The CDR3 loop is CSLQTSDTQYF. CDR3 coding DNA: TGCAGCCTTCAAACTTCAGATACGCAGTATTTT.

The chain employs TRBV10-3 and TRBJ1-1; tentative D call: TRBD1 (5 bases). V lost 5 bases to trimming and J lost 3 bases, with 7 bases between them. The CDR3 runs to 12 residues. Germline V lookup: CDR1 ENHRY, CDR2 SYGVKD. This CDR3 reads CAISRRDTEAFF. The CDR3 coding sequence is TGTGCCATCAGTCGCAGGGACACTGAAGCTTTCTTT.